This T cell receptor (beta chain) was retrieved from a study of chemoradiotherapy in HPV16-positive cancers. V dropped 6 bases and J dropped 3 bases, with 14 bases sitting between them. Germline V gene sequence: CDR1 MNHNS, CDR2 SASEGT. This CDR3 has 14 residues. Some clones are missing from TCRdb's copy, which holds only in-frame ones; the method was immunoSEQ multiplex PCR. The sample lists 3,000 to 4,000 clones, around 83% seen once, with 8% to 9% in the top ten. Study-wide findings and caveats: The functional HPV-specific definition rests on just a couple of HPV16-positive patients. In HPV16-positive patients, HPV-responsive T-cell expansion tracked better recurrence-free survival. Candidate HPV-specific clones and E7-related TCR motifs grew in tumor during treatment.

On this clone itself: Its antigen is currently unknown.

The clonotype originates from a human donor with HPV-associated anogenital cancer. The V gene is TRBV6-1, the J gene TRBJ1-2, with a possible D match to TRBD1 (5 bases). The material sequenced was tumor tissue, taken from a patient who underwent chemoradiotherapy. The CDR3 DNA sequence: TGTGCCAGCAGCCAACCCGGGACCTACTATGGCTACACCTTC. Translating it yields CASSQPGTYYGYTF.